A selection of T cell receptor beta chains follows, all from one sample in a study of cytomegalovirus exposure and HLA in healthy donors. The assay was immunoSEQ multiplex PCR, and TCRdb's table has in-frame clones only and misses some. The sample lists over 150,000 clones; approximately 83% were seen once. Sequences were obtained from PBMCs. The origin of the receptors is a boy aged 2 to 9 in good health and CMV-seronegative. CDR3s include the opening cysteine and the closing phenylalanine or tryptophan. D genes are given only for firm matches. Not all rows give a size; the values are once, few, many and, for expanded clones, a class.

CDR3aa | CDR3nt | abundance | j_gene | v_gene | d_gene
CASSLFEYRGTGYSPLHF | TGTGCCAGCAGCTTATTCGAGTATCGGGGTACGGGATACTCACCCCTCCACTTT | - | TRBJ1-6 | TRBV7-9 | -
CSVGDRDNEQFF | TGCAGCGTCGGGGACAGGGACAATGAGCAGTTCTTC | - | TRBJ2-1 | TRBV29-1 | TRBD1
CASSWDRGRDEQYF | TGTGCCAGCAGTTGGGACAGGGGGCGGGACGAGCAGTACTTC | - | TRBJ2-7 | TRBV6-1 | TRBD1
CASSLLAGGPEEQFF | TGTGCCAGCAGCTTACTAGCGGGGGGGCCCGAGGAGCAGTTCTTC | - | TRBJ2-1 | TRBV7-9 | TRBD2
CAISESGTGAQYF | TGTGCCATCAGTGAGTCAGGGACAGGGGCGCAGTATTTT | - | TRBJ2-3 | TRBV10-3 | TRBD1
CASSLGGYQETQYF | TGTGCCAGCAGCTTAGGCGGGTACCAAGAGACCCAGTACTTC | - | TRBJ2-5 | TRBV7-2 | -
CASSPGAGEYGYTF | TGTGCCAGCAGTCCCGGAGCAGGGGAATATGGCTACACCTTC | - | TRBJ1-2 | TRBV7-9 | -
CASSSTGPSSGNTIYF | TGTGCCAGCAGTTCGACAGGGCCGAGCTCTGGAAACACCATATATTTT | - | TRBJ1-3 | TRBV27 | TRBD1
CARGTGPSDFNTGELFF | TGCGCCAGGGGGACAGGACCGTCCGACTTTAACACCGGGGAGCTGTTTTTT | - | TRBJ2-2 | TRBV10-1 | TRBD1
CASTSARDEQFF | TGTGCCAGTACTAGCGCGAGGGATGAGCAGTTCTTC | - | TRBJ2-1 | TRBV7-9 | TRBD2
CASSISGSGANVLTF | TGTGCCAGTAGTATTTCAGGCTCTGGGGCCAACGTCCTGACTTTC | - | TRBJ2-6 | TRBV19 | -
CAPAPTGGSGYTF | TGTGCCCCGGCGCCAACAGGGGGCTCTGGCTACACCTTC | - | TRBJ1-2 | TRBV2 | TRBD1
CASSLRGQLVSGANVLTF | TGTGCCAGCAGCTTAAGGGGACAGCTTGTCTCTGGGGCCAACGTCCTGACTTTC | few | TRBJ2-6 | TRBV7-9 | TRBD1
CASGSQGVYEQYF | TGTGCCAGCGGTAGTCAGGGTGTCTACGAGCAGTACTTC | - | TRBJ2-7 | TRBV7-9 | -
CASSSTSAGEQYF | TGTGCTAGCAGCTCCACTAGCGCGGGGGAGCAGTACTTC | once | TRBJ2-7 | TRBV7-7 | TRBD2
CASSHRVGYTF | TGTGCCAGCAGCCACAGGGTTGGCTACACCTTC | - | TRBJ1-2 | TRBV7-9 | -
CASSLGPAAGTDTQYF | TGTGCCAGCAGCTTAGGCCCCGCCGCGGGGACAGATACGCAGTATTTT | - | TRBJ2-3 | TRBV5-4 | -
CASSSGGEGNTEAFF | TGTGCCAGCAGCTCCGGGGGGGAGGGGAACACTGAAGCTTTCTTT | - | TRBJ1-1 | TRBV11-2 | -
CASSQQLPGELFF | TGTGCCAGCAGCCAACAACTACCCGGGGAGCTGTTTTTT | once | TRBJ2-2 | TRBV6-5 | -
CASSRLPSSYEQYF | TGTGCCAGCAGCCGCCTCCCGAGCTCCTACGAGCAGTACTTC | once | TRBJ2-7 | TRBV5-4 | -
CAISAGLVGTGDQNTEAFF | TGTGCCATCAGCGCTGGGTTGGTCGGGACAGGGGACCAGAACACTGAAGCTTTCTTT | once | TRBJ1-1 | TRBV10-3 | TRBD1
CASRTGTGEETQYF | TGTGCCAGCAGAACCGGGACAGGGGAGGAGACCCAGTACTTC | - | TRBJ2-5 | TRBV7-6 | TRBD1
CASTPGERARYEQYF | TGTGCCAGCACCCCGGGGGAGCGGGCAAGGTACGAGCAGTACTTC | - | TRBJ2-7 | TRBV7-2 | -
CASSLNAGTGNTIYF | TGTGCCAGCAGCTTAAATGCGGGAACCGGAAACACCATATATTTT | - | TRBJ1-3 | TRBV7-9 | -
CASSQGTRPLLDTQYF | TGTGCCAGCAGCCAAGGGACTAGACCCCTTTTGGATACGCAGTATTTT | few | TRBJ2-3 | TRBV14 | TRBD2
CASSPIPQGILYEQYF | TGTGCCAGCTCACCAATCCCCCAGGGCATTCTCTACGAGCAGTACTTC | - | TRBJ2-7 | TRBV18 | -
CASSRYRGRGYVSPLHF | TGTGCCAGCAGCCGGTACAGGGGGCGAGGTTATGTTTCACCCCTCCACTTT | - | TRBJ1-6 | TRBV7-9 | TRBD1
CASSSAGWGNTIYF | TGTGCCAGCAGCTCCGCAGGGTGGGGAAACACCATATATTTT | - | TRBJ1-3 | TRBV7-2 | -
CASSPQGSGGEQYF | TGCGCCAGCAGCCCACAGGGCTCGGGGGGGGAGCAGTACTTC | - | TRBJ2-7 | TRBV5-1 | TRBD2